The T cell receptor beta chain described here comes from a study of blood T cell repertoires in COVID-19. This table comes from immunoSEQ multiplex PCR, and its TCRdb copy is limited to in-frame clones, with some not included. The sample holds about 80,000 clones, roughly 86% seen once. CDR1 is SGHTA and CDR2 is FQGNSA in the germline V gene. This CDR3 comprises 14 residues. V was pared by 5 bases and J by 4 bases, with 7 bases of the junction left unmatched. The rearrangement links TRBV7-2 to TRBJ1-2; 7 bases align to TRBD1. Sequences were obtained from peripheral blood. The TCR comes from a human donor in a cohort sampled during active COVID-19. The CDR3 DNA follows: TGTGCCAGCAGCCTCCGACAGGGCGGCTATGGCTACACCTTC. Encoded protein: CASSLRQGGYGYTF.